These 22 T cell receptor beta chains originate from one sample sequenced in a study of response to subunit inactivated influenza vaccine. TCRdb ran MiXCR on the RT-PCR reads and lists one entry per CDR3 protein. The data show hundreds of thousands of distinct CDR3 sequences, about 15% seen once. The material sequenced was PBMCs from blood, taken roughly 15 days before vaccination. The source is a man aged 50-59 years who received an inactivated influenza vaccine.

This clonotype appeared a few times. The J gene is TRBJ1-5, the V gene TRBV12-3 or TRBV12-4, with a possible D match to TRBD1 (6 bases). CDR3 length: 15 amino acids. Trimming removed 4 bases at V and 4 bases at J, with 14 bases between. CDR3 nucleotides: TGTGCCAGCAGTTCCCCAGGGGTAGGAAATCAGCCCCAGCATTTT. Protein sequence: CASSSPGVGNQPQHF.

The CDR3 DNA follows: TGTGCCTGGAGTGTAGGGACAGTCAACAATGAGCAGTTCTTC. Translation: CAWSVGTVNNEQFF. The rearrangement links TRBV30 to TRBJ2-1, with TRBD1 matching over 7 bases. The V gene's germline CDR1 is GTSNPN and CDR2 SVGIG (reference sequence). Trimming took 0 bases from V and 5 from J; bases not matched to a gene: 4. The CDR3 is 14 residues long.

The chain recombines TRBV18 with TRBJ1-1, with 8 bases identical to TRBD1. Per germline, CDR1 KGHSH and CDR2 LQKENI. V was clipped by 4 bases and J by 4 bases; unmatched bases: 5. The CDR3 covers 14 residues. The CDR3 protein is CASSLRDRSTEAFF. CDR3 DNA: TGTGCCAGCTCACTCCGGGACAGGTCCACTGAAGCTTTCTTT.

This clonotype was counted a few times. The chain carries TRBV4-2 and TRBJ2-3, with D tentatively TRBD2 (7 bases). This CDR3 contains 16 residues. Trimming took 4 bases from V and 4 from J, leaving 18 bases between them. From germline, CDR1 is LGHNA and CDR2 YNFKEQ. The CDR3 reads CASSPSAGGQADTQYF. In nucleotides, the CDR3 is TGTGCCAGCAGCCCGAGCGCCGGGGGGCAGGCAGATACGCAGTATTTT.

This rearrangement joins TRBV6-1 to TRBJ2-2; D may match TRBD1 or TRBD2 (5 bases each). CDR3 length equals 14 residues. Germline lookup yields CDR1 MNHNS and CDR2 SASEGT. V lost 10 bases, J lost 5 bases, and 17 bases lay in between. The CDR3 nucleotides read TGTGCCATCAACAGAGGGGATAATACCGGGGAGCTGTTTTTT. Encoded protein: CAINRGDNTGELFF.

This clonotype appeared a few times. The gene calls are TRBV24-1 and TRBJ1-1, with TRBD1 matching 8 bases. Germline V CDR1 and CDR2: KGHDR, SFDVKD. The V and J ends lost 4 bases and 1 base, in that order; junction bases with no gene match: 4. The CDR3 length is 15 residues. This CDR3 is CATSETGTGNTEAFF. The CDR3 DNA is TGTGCCACCAGTGAAACCGGGACAGGGAACACTGAAGCTTTCTTT.

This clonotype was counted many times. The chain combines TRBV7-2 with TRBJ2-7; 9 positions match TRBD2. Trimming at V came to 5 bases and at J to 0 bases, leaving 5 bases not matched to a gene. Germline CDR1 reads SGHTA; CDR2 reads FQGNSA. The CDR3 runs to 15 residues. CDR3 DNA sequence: TGTGCCAGCAGCACTGCTAGCGGGGTCTCCTACGAGCAGTACTTC. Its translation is CASSTASGVSYEQYF.

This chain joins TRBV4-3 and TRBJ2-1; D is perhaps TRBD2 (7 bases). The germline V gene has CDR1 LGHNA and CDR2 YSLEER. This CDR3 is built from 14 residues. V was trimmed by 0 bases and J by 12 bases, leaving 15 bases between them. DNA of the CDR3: TGCGCCAGCAGCCAAGAGGAGGGCGGGGGCATGCAGTTCTTC. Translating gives CASSQEEGGGMQFF.

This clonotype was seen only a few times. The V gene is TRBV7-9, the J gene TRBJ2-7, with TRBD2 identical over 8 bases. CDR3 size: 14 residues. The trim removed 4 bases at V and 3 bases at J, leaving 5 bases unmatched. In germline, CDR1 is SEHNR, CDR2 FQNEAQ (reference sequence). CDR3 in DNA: TGTGCCAGCAGCTGGAGCGGGAGAAACTACGAGCAGTACTTC. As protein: CASSWSGRNYEQYF.

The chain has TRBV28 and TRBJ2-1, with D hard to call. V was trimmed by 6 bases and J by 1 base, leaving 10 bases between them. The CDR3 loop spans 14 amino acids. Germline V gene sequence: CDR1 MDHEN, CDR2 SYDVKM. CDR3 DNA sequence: TGTGCCAGCAGCCCGGCAGTTTCCTACAATGAGCAGTTCTTC. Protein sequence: CASSPAVSYNEQFF.

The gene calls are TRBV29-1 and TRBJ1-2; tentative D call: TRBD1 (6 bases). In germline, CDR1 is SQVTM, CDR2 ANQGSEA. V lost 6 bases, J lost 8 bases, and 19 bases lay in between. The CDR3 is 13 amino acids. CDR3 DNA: TGCAGCGTCCAGACAGGACTCCCCAGGGGCTACACCTTC. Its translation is CSVQTGLPRGYTF.

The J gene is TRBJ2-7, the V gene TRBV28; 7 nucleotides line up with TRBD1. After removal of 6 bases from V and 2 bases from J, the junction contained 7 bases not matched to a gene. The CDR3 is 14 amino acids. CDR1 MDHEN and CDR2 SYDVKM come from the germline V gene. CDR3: CASRVRDSPYEQYF. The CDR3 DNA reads TGTGCCAGCAGGGTCCGGGACAGTCCCTACGAGCAGTACTTC.

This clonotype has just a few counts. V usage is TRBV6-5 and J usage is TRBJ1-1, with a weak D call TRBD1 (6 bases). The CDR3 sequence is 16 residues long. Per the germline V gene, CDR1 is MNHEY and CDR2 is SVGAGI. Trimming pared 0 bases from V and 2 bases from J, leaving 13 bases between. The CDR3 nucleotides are TGTGCCAGCAGTTACTCAGGACAGACATACAACACTGAAGCTTTCTTT. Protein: CASSYSGQTYNTEAFF.

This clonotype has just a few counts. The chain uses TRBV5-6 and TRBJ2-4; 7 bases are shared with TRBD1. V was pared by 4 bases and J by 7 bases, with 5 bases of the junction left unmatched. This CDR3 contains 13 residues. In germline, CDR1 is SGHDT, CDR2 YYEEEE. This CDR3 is CASSPGTANIQYF. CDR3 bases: TGTGCCAGCAGCCCGGGGACAGCGAACATTCAGTACTTC.

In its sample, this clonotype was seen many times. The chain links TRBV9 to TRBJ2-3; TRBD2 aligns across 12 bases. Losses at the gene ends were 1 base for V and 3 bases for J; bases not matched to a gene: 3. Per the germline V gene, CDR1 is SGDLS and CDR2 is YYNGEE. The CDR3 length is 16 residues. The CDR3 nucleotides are TGTGCCAGCAGCGTAACTAGCGGGAGGTTAACAGATACGCAGTATTTT. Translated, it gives CASSVTSGRLTDTQYF.

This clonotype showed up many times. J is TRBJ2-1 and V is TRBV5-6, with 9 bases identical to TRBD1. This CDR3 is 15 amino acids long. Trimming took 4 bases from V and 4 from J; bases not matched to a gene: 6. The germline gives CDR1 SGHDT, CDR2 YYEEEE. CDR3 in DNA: TGTGCCAGCAGCGCAAGGGACAGGGTATACAATGAGCAGTTCTTC. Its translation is CASSARDRVYNEQFF.

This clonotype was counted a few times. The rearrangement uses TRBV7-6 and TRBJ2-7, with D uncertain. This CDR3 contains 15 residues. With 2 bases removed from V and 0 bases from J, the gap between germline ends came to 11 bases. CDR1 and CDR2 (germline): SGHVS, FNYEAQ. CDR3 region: CASSLTDGDSYEQYF. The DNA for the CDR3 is TGTGCCAGCAGCTTAACTGACGGCGACTCCTACGAGCAGTACTTC.

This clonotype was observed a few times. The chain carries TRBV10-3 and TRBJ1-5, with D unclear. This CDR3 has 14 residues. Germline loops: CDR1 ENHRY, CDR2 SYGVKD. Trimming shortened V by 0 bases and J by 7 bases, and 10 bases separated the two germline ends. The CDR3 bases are TGTGCCATCAGTGAGTCGGGCCCGGGACAGCCCCAGCATTTT. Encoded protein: CAISESGPGQPQHF.

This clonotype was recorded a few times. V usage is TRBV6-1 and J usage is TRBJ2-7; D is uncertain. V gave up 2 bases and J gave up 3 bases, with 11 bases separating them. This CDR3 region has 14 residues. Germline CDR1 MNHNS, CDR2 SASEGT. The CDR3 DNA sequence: TGTGCCAGCAGTGAATCGGCAGGCAGCTACGAGCAGTACTTC. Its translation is CASSESAGSYEQYF.

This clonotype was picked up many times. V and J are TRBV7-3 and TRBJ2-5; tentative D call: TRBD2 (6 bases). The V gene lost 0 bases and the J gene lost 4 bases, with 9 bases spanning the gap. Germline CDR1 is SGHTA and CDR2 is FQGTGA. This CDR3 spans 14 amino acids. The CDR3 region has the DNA TGTGCCAGCAGCTTAACGGGGGGAGGAGAGACCCAGTACTTC. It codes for CASSLTGGGETQYF.

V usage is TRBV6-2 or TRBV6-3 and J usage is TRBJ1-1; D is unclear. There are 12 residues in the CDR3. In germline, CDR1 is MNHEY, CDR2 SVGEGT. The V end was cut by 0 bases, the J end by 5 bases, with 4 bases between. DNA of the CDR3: TGTGCCAGCAGTTACTCGCGGACTGAAGCTTTCTTT. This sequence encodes CASSYSRTEAFF.

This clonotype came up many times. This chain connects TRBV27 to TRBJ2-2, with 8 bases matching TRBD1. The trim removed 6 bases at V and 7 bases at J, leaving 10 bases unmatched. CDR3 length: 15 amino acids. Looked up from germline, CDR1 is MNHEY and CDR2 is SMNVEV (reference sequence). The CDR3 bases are TGTGCCAGCAGCCCGGACAGGGTATTGGTCGGGGAGCTGTTTTTT. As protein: CASSPDRVLVGELFF.